The text below deals with one T cell receptor (beta chain). The germline V gene encodes CDR1 MNHEY and CDR2 SMNVEV (reference sequence). This CDR3 is 14 amino acids long. The germline V and J ends were trimmed by 2 bases and 5 bases, with 11 bases remaining between them. This record belongs to a study of blood T cell repertoires in COVID-19. The wider study: The analysed material was cDNA or gDNA that came from T cells, B-cell-depleted T cells, or PBMCs.

The method was immunoSEQ multiplex PCR; TCRdb's version includes in-frame clones alone and lacks a portion of them. The sample lists approximately 280,000 clones, 90% occurring once. The sequencing input was PBMCs or T cells enriched from blood (not recorded which). The V gene is TRBV27, the J gene TRBJ2-3; D is possibly TRBD1 (5 bases). This TCR derives from a woman aged 18-29 years with acute COVID-19. The CDR3 loop reads CASSLRGRRDTQYF. The CDR3 DNA reads as TGTGCCAGCAGTTTAAGGGGAAGAAGAGATACGCAGTATTTT.